The next 16 T cell receptor beta chains were all read from a single sample in a study of control samples from healthy donors and cancer patients. Measured with immunoSEQ multiplex PCR; TCRdb has only the in-frame clones, and not every one. The sample has about 73,000 clones, more than 75% seen once. The sequencing sample was made of blood. The source of these receptors is a woman in her 50s in good health.

The V and J genes are TRBV6-2 or TRBV6-3 and TRBJ1-2, with D unclear. This CDR3 region has 12 residues. V lost 6 bases, J lost 4 bases, and 9 bases lay in between. Germline V gene lookup returns CDR1 MNHEY and CDR2 SVGEGT. This CDR3 reads CASSASLYGYTF. The DNA for the CDR3 is TGTGCCAGCAGCGCCAGTCTCTATGGCTACACCTTC.

The gene calls are TRBV3-1 (or the pseudogene TRBV3-2) and TRBJ2-1, with D perhaps matching TRBD2 (5 bases). This CDR3 comprises 14 residues. Germline V gives CDR1 LGHDT, CDR2 YNNKEL (reference sequence). Trimming removed 0 bases at V and 8 bases at J, with 11 bases between. Here the CDR3 DNA reads TGTGCCAGCAGCCAAGAAAGAGGGCAGCATGAGCAGTTCTTC. Its protein is CASSQERGQHEQFF.

This clone has only a few counts. The rearrangement uses TRBV29-1 and TRBJ2-1, with 9 bases matching TRBD1. The CDR3 sequence is 15 residues long. Germline V lookup: CDR1 SQVTM, CDR2 ANQGSEA. V shed 0 bases, J shed 8 bases, and the junction held 8 bases outside the gene matches. CDR3 amino acids: CSVEDYRGRPDEQFF. CDR3 sequence (DNA): TGCAGCGTTGAAGACTACAGGGGGCGCCCAGATGAGCAGTTCTTC.

The chain employs TRBV18 and TRBJ1-4; no firm D call. With 5 bases removed from V and 5 bases from J, the gap between germline ends came to 3 bases. The germline V gene encodes CDR1 KGHSH and CDR2 LQKENI. The CDR3 extends over 11 amino acids. This CDR3 reads CASSGNEKLFF. CDR3 sequence (DNA): TGTGCCAGCTCAGGGAATGAAAAACTGTTTTTT.

J is TRBJ1-4 and V is TRBV5-1; no clear D gene. Germline lookup yields CDR1 SGHRS and CDR2 YFSETQ. V was pared by 0 bases and J by 0 bases, with 12 bases between. The CDR3 length is 17 residues. The CDR3 sequence: CASSLAGDTATNEKLFF. The CDR3 DNA reads as TGCGCCAGCAGCTTGGCCGGAGACACGGCAACTAATGAAAAACTGTTTTTT.

The CDR3 nucleotides read TGCGCCAGCAGCTTGGTTCTGGGGACGCAGACCCAGTACTTC. Its translation is CASSLVLGTQTQYF. The chain couples TRBV5-1 to TRBJ2-5; D may correspond to TRBD1 or TRBD2 (5 bases each). The V and J ends lost 0 bases and 6 bases respectively, with 12 bases between them. The CDR3 length is 14 residues. Germline V gene data show CDR1 as SGHRS and CDR2 as YFSETQ.

The chain joins TRBV27 to TRBJ2-1; 14 bases are shared with TRBD2. CDR3 length equals 17 residues. Germline V gives CDR1 MNHEY, CDR2 SMNVEV (reference sequence). With V trimmed by 3 bases and J by 7 bases, 8 bases remained unmatched. The CDR3 coding sequence is TGTGCCAGCAGTTTCGGGGGGACTAGCGGGAGTCGGAATGAGCAGTTCTTC. This sequence encodes CASSFGGTSGSRNEQFF.

The chain is built from TRBV28 and TRBJ1-2, with D uncertain. V lost 7 bases to trimming and J lost 0 bases, with 6 bases between them. This CDR3 has 12 amino acids. Looked up from germline, CDR1 is MDHEN and CDR2 is SYDVKM. The CDR3: CASTGANYGYTF. The CDR3 DNA sequence: TGTGCCAGCACCGGGGCTAACTATGGCTACACCTTC.

The chain is built from TRBV2 and TRBJ2-7, with D unresolved. The CDR3 consists of 13 residues. In germline, CDR1 is SNHLY, CDR2 FYNNEI. V lost 7 bases, J lost 4 bases, and 14 bases lay in between. The CDR3 DNA reads as TGTGCCAGCACCCAGTTGAATGGGTACGAGCAGTACTTC. It is translated as CASTQLNGYEQYF.

The gene calls are TRBV3-1 (or the pseudogene TRBV3-2) and TRBJ1-4, with D possibly matching TRBD1 (5 bases). The CDR3 is 15 residues long. Deletions cut 2 bases from V and 7 bases from J, with 14 bases between. Germline CDR1 and CDR2: LGHDT and YNNKEL (reference sequence). As DNA, the CDR3 is TGTGCCAGCAGCCAACTTGCAGGGTCGCCTGAAAAACTGTTTTTT. It encodes CASSQLAGSPEKLFF.

The V gene is TRBV5-4, the J gene TRBJ2-6; possible D gene TRBD2, 6 bases. V lost 4 bases and J 2 bases, leaving 13 bases between the germline ends. There are 16 residues in the CDR3. Germline-derived CDR1 and CDR2 are SGHNT and YYREEE (reference sequence). Here the CDR3 DNA reads TGTGCCAGCAGCCGGGTGGGAGGCACTGGGGCCAACGTCCTGACTTTC. Translated, it gives CASSRVGGTGANVLTF.

DNA for the CDR3: TGTGCCAGCAGCTTATTTAGGGGCTCCGGGGAGCAGTACTTC. Translating it yields CASSLFRGSGEQYF. The chain combines TRBV7-2 with TRBJ2-7, with D perhaps TRBD1 (5 bases). Trimming cost V 2 bases and J 7 bases, with 15 bases left between them. This CDR3 region has 14 residues. CDR1 and CDR2 (germline): SGHTA, FQGNSA.

The rearrangement uses TRBV6-5 and TRBJ1-1; D is perhaps TRBD1 (5 bases). CDR3 length: 16 residues. The germline V gene encodes CDR1 MNHEY and CDR2 SVGAGI. The V end lost 0 bases, the J end lost 5 bases, and 16 bases lay between the germline ends. The CDR3 DNA reads TGTGCCAGCAGTTACTCGAGGCCACGGGGGGGAACTGAAGCTTTCTTT. The encoded protein is CASSYSRPRGGTEAFF.

Notes on this clone: A read error may produce the germline difference seen at one junction end. The chain carries TRBV24-1 and TRBJ1-2; tentative D call: TRBD1 (5 bases). Per the germline V gene, CDR1 is KGHDR and CDR2 is SFDVKD. This CDR3 has 11 amino acids. In DNA form, the CDR3 reads TGTGCCACGAGTCTTGGGACCCTTTGGGCTTTC. It encodes CATSLGTLWAF.

This chain joins TRBV10-2 and TRBJ2-5; D is ambiguous. Germline V gene lookup returns CDR1 WSHSY and CDR2 SAAADI. The CDR3 spans 13 residues. Trimming took 3 bases from V and 2 from J, leaving 7 bases between them. The CDR3 bases are TGCGCCAGCAGTGAATGGCGTCAAGAGACCCAGTACTTC. The encoded protein is CASSEWRQETQYF.

The chain combines TRBV20-1 with TRBJ2-2; D is perhaps TRBD1 (6 bases). V was pared by 5 bases and J by 7 bases, with 8 bases between. Germline CDR1 and CDR2: DFQATT and SNEGSKA (reference sequence). The CDR3 runs to 11 residues. The CDR3 nucleotides are TGCAGTGCTCAGGGGTTCGGGGAGCTGTTTTTT. This translates into CSAQGFGELFF.